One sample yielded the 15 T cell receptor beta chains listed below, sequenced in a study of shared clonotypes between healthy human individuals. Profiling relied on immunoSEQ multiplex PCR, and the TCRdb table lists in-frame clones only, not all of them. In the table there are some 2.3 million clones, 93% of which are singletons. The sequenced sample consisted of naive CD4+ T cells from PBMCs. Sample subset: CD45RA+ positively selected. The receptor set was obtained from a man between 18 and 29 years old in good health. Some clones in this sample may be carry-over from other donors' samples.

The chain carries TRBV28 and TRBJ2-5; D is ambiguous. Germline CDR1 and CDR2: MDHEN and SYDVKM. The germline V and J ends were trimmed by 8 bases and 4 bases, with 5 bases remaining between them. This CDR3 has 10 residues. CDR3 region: CASLTETQYF. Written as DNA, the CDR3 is TGTGCCAGCCTAACAGAGACCCAGTACTTC.

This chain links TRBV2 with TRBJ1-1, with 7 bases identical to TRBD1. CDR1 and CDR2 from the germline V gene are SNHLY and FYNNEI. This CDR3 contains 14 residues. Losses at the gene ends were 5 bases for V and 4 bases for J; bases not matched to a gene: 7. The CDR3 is CASSLDRAFTEAFF. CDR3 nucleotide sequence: TGTGCCAGCAGTCTCGACAGGGCGTTCACTGAAGCTTTCTTT.

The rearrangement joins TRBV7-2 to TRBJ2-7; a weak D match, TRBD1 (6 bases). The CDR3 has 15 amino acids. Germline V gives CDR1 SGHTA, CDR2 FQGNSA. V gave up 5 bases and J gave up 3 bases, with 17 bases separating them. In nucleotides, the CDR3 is TGTGCCAGCAGCCCACAGGGATCAAAAGGCTACGAGCAGTACTTC. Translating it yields CASSPQGSKGYEQYF.

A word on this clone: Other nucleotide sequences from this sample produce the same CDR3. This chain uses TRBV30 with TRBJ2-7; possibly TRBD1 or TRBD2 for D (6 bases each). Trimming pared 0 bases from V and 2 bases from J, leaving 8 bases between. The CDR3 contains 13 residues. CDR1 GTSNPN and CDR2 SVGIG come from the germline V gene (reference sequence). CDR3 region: CAWSVRGPYEQYF. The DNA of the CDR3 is TGTGCCTGGAGTGTTCGGGGGCCCTACGAGCAGTACTTC.

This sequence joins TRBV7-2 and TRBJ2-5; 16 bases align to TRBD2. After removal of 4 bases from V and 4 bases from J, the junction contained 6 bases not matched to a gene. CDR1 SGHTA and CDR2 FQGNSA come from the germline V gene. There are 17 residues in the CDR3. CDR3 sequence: CASSSTGTSGRGETQYF. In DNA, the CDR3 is TGTGCCAGCAGCTCGACCGGGACTAGCGGGAGGGGAGAGACCCAGTACTTC.

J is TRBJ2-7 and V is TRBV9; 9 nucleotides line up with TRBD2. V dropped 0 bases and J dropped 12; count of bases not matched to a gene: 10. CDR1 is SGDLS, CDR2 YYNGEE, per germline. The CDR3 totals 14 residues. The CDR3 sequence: CASSVAPRGRDLYF. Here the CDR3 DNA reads TGTGCCAGCAGCGTAGCTCCCCGCGGGAGGGACCTGTACTTC.

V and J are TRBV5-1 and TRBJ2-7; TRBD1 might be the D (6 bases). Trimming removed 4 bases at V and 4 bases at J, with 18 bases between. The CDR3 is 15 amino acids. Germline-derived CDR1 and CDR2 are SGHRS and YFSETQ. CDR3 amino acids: CASSQNTIQGYEQYF. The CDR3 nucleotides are TGCGCCAGCAGCCAAAACACAATACAGGGTTACGAGCAGTACTTC.

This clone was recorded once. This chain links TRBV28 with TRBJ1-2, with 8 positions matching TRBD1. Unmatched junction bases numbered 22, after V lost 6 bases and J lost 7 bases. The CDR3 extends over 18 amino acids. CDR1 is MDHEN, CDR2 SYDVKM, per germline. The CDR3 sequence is CASSPTMGQVGLPSGYTF. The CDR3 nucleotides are TGTGCCAGCAGCCCAACCATGGGACAGGTCGGGCTCCCTAGTGGCTACACCTTC.

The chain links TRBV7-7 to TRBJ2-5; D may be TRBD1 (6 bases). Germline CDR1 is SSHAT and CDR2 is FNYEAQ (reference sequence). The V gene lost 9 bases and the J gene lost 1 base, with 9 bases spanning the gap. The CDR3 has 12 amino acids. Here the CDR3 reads CASGGSQETQYF. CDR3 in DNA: TGTGCCAGTGGGGGCAGCCAAGAGACCCAGTACTTC.

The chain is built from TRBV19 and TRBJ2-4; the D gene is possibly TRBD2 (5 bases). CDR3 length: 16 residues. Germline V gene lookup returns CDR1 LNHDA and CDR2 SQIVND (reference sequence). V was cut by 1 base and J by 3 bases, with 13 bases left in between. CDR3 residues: CASSIGPSIVKNIQYF. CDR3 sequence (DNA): TGTGCCAGTAGTATAGGGCCTAGCATCGTCAAAAACATTCAGTACTTC.

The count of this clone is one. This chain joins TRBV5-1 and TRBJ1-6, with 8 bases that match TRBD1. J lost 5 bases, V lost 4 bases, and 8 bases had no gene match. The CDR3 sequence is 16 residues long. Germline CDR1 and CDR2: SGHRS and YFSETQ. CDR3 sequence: CASSPQTGDDNSPLHF. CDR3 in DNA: TGCGCCAGCAGCCCCCAGACAGGGGATGATAATTCACCCCTCCACTTT.

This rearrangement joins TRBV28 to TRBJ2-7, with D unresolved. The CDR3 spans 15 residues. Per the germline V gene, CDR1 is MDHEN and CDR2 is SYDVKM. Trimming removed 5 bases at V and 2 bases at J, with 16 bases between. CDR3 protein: CASSIVKGRTYEQYF. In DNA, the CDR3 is TGTGCCAGCAGTATCGTCAAAGGCAGAACCTACGAGCAGTACTTC.

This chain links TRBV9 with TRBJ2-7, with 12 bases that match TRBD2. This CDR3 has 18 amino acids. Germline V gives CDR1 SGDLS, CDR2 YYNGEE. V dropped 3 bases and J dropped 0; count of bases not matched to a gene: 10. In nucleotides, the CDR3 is TGTGCCAGCAGCGCCGGGACTAGCGGGCTAAGAAGCTCCTACGAGCAGTACTTC. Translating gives CASSAGTSGLRSSYEQYF. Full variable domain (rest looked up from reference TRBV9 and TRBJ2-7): DSGVTQTPKHLITATGQRVTLRCSPRSGDLSVYWYQQSLDQGLQFLIQYYNGEERAKGNILERFSAQQFPDLHSELNLSSLELGDSALYFCASSAGTSGLRSSYEQYFGPGTRLTVT.

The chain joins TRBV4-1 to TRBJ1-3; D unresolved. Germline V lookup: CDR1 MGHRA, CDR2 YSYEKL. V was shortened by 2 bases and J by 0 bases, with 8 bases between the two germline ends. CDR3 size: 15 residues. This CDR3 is CASSQWANSGNTIYF. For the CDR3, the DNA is TGCGCCAGCAGCCAATGGGCTAACTCTGGAAACACCATATATTTT.

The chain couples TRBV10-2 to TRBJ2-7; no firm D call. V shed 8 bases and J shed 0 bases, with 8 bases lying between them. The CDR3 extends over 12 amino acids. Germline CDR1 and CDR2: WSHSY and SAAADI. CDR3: CASGVPSYEQYF. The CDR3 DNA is TGCGCCAGCGGCGTTCCCTCCTACGAGCAGTACTTC.